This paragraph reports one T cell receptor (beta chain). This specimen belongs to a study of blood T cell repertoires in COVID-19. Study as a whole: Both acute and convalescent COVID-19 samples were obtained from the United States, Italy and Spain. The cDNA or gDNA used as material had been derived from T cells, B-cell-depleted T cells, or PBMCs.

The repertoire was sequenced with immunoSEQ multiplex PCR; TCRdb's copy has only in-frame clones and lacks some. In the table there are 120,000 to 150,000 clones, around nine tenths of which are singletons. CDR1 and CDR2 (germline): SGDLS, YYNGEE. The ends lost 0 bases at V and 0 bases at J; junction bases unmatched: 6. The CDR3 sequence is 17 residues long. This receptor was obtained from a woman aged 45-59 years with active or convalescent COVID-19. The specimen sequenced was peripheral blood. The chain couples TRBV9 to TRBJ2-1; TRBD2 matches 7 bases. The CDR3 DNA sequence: TGTGCCAGCAGCGTAGAATGGGGAGGGGCCTCCTACAATGAGCAGTTCTTC. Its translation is CASSVEWGGASYNEQFF.